A selection of T cell receptor beta chains follows, all from one sample in a study of cytomegalovirus exposure and HLA in healthy donors. Profiled with immunoSEQ multiplex PCR; TCRdb holds only in-frame clones, not every one. The sample lists 160,000 or so clones, roughly 91% occurring once. The sequenced sample consisted of PBMCs. These receptors were collected from a man younger than 30 in good health and CMV-seronegative. CDR3s include the opening cysteine and the closing phenylalanine or tryptophan. A D gene is named only where the DNA matches it firmly. Size values are once, few and many counts, or a class for expanded clones, and some rows have none.

d_gene	abundance	v_gene	j_gene	len	CDR3aa
TRBD1	-	TRBV12-5	TRBJ1-2	17	CASGTGTGGSIIYGYTF
-	once	TRBV27	TRBJ2-7	13	CARPLGSSYEQYF
TRBD1	once	TRBV15	TRBJ1-1	16	CATSRAGQGLITEAFF
-	-	TRBV7-6	TRBJ1-2	12	CASNGRERSGTF
TRBD2	-	TRBV7-2	TRBJ2-1	15	CASSFTSGQYNEQFF
TRBD1	-	TRBV11-2	TRBJ1-6	14	CASSRDRGNSPLHF
TRBD1	-	TRBV7-7	TRBJ2-5	13	CASSPGQEETQYF
-	-	TRBV9	TRBJ1-3	14	CASSVGRAGNTIYF
-	once	TRBV11-2	TRBJ2-7	15	CASSSRRVKSYEQYF
-	-	TRBV27	TRBJ1-1	14	CASSPRQAYTEAFF
-	-	TRBV5-4	TRBJ2-2	12	CASSLQTGELFF
TRBD1	-	TRBV28	TRBJ2-5	14	CASSFPGTEETQYF
TRBD2	few	TRBV7-2	TRBJ2-1	15	CASSRTSGKHNEQFF
-	-	TRBV5-4	TRBJ2-1	13	CASSFLTGWEQFF
-	-	TRBV29-1	TRBJ1-1	13	CSVLGGMNTEAFF
TRBD2	-	TRBV6-5	TRBJ2-7	14	CASTDSGRDHEQYF
TRBD1	few	TRBV5-4	TRBJ1-1	13	CASSAGTVEKAFF
TRBD1	-	TRBV7-8	TRBJ2-7	14	CASSSWDRVHEQYF
TRBD1	-	TRBV7-8	TRBJ2-2	15	CASSLEQGAWGELFF
-	once	TRBV18	TRBJ1-1	15	CASSPQVEVNTEAFF
TRBD2	-	TRBV9	TRBJ2-2	15	CASSASGSSPGELFF
-	-	TRBV6-5	TRBJ2-7	14	CASSYSDSFYEQYF
TRBD2	-	TRBV2	TRBJ2-5	15	CASRRGTSEKETQYF
-	-	TRBV6-1	TRBJ2-2	14	CASIEGRNTGELFF
TRBD1	-	TRBV10-1	TRBJ1-4	21	CASSRKPGTGGPLETNEKLFF
-	-	TRBV5-1	TRBJ2-7	11	CASSSDKSYYF
TRBD1	-	TRBV6-5	TRBJ1-2	15	CASKKPGTGAYGYTF
TRBD2	-	TRBV27	TRBJ2-7	15	CASSPWTSASSEQYF
TRBD2	-	TRBV10-3	TRBJ2-3	16	CAITSGLAGRTDTQYF
TRBD2	-	TRBV5-1	TRBJ2-1	14	CASSLVRGNNEQFF
-	-	TRBV5-1	TRBJ2-3	17	CASSLGTGVKRTDTQYF
TRBD1	many	TRBV4-1	TRBJ2-2	17	CASSQAPTGGVTGELFF
-	-	TRBV6-1	TRBJ1-5	13	CASSGTSYQPQHF
-	-	TRBV6-1	TRBJ2-7	15	CASSEVGRDIYEQYF
-	-	TRBV6-5	TRBJ2-3	15	CASSYSGGGYDTQYF
-	-	TRBV6-1	TRBJ1-2	16	CASSENEVRGRYGYTF
-	few	TRBV7-7	TRBJ1-1	13	CASSLDRTTEAFF
-	-	TRBV10-2	TRBJ2-2	13	CASSRLDTGELFF
TRBD1	-	TRBV19	TRBJ1-6	17	CASSLQPPGQGGSPLHF
-	few	TRBV13	TRBJ1-5	14	CASSFRDPGSPQHF
-	once	TRBV6-5	TRBJ1-2	15	CASSYLGGLYYGYTF
-	once	TRBV5-1	TRBJ1-6	14	CASSLTGGDSPLHF
TRBD2	-	TRBV4-1	TRBJ2-1	17	CASSLTSGGASYNEQFF
TRBD1	-	TRBV28	TRBJ1-2	15	CASSLYHRDSYGYTF
-	-	TRBV11-2	TRBJ2-1	14	CASSPPGTYNEQFF
-	-	TRBV19	TRBJ1-5	16	CASSTSLTVGKKPQHF
-	-	TRBV10-3	TRBJ2-7	14	CAISDAGRGDEQYF
TRBD2	-	TRBV27	TRBJ2-5	14	CASSFRGVRETQYF
-	once	TRBV7-2	TRBJ2-3	13	CASSFRDTDTQYF
-	-	TRBV5-4	TRBJ2-1	15	CAYRAGGMGGAEQFF
-	-	TRBV7-2	TRBJ1-1	16	CASSSPRGTPNTEAFF
TRBD2	-	TRBV6-1	TRBJ2-3	13	CASRRGGEDTQYF
-	-	TRBV19	TRBJ2-3	14	CASSAGPSTDTQYF
-	few	TRBV19	TRBJ2-7	13	CASSIRPGYEQYF
TRBD2	-	TRBV2	TRBJ2-5	16	CASSFGLAGGSETQYF
TRBD1	-	TRBV7-9	TRBJ2-7	15	CASSLGTGALDEQYF
-	-	TRBV7-9	TRBJ1-4	16	CASSLKSVATNEKLFF
TRBD1	-	TRBV5-1	TRBJ2-3	15	CASAPTGQYTDTQYF
-	-	TRBV19	TRBJ1-5	14	CASRRTGMNQPQHF
-	-	TRBV19	TRBJ2-2	14	CASRPTTGSGELFF